A single sample is the source of the 28 T cell receptor beta chains below, sequenced in a study of blood T cells in healthy people across ages. A second PCR, run for about 6 to 11 cycles, used a sample-barcoded 5' primer plus a J-beta primer mix. Each CDR3 protein gets one entry after TCRdb re-called the 5' RACE reads with MiXCR. The sample lists approximately 290,000 distinct CDR3 sequences, 25% to 30% occurring once. Sequencing was performed on blood. The receptors derive from a woman aged 70-85 years in good health.

The rearrangement links TRBV2 to TRBJ2-5, with 9 positions matching TRBD2. The J call is uncertain, as TRBJ2-1 better fits the DNA end. CDR3 length equals 16 residues. CDR1 is SNHLY, CDR2 FYNNEI, per germline. The chain's CDR3 is CASSEGGLAGKSEQFF. The CDR3 nucleotides read TGTGCCAGCAGTGAGGGAGGGCTAGCGGGAAAGAGTGAGCAGTTCTTC.

This clonotype was counted only a few times. The V call is TRBV5-1, the J call TRBJ2-7, with TRBD1 matching over 11 bases. This CDR3 contains 17 residues. Germline trimming cut 2 bases from V and 6 bases from J; bases unmatched to any gene: 13. Looked up from germline, CDR1 is SGHRS and CDR2 is YFSETQ. The CDR3 loop is CASSFGTGGVTGFEQYF. The CDR3 DNA follows: TGCGCCAGCAGCTTTGGGACAGGGGGAGTAACAGGCTTCGAGCAGTACTTC.

This clonotype showed up just a few times. The gene calls are TRBV4-2 and TRBJ1-6; 8 bases fit TRBD1. V gave up 0 bases and J gave up 2 bases; unmatched junction bases: 9. The CDR3 contains 19 residues. Germline V gene data show CDR1 as LGHNA and CDR2 as YNFKEQ. CDR3 bases: TGTGCCAGCAGCCAAGATATAGCGACAGGGGTCGCCTATAATTCACCCCTCCACTTT. Translating gives CASSQDIATGVAYNSPLHF.

This clonotype has only a few counts. V and J are TRBV28 and TRBJ2-4; the match to TRBD1 covers 7 bases. After removal of 10 bases from V and 5 bases from J, the junction contained 17 bases not matched to a gene. The germline CDR1 and CDR2 sequences are MDHEN and SYDVKM. This CDR3 is built from 16 residues. CDR3: CANNTDRAGFQNIQYF. DNA for the CDR3: TGTGCCAACAACACCGACAGGGCTGGGTTCCAAAACATTCAGTACTTC.

The J gene is TRBJ2-1, the V gene TRBV6-5, with a tentative D call TRBD2 (6 bases). Trimming took off 8 bases at V and 12 bases at J, with 23 bases between the two ends. CDR3 size: 14 residues. CDR1 is MNHEY, CDR2 SVGAGI, per germline. The CDR3 nucleotides read TGTGCCAGCCGACCAGGCAGGAGGGCCTTAGTGCAGTTCTTC. It yields the protein CASRPGRRALVQFF.

To note about this clonotype: At one of its ends the junction is not consistent with the germline gene, which may arise from a read error. This chain uses TRBV7-2 with TRBJ1-1; D possibly corresponds to TRBD1 (6 bases). CDR1 and CDR2 (germline): SGHTA, FQGNSA. This CDR3 is built from 14 residues. The CDR3 here is CASSFPAGGTKAFF. CDR3 DNA: TGTGCCAGCTCATTCCCTGCGGGGGGCACTAAAGCTTTCTTT.

V is TRBV29-1 and J is TRBJ2-5, with D perhaps TRBD1 or TRBD2 (5 bases each). The V end lost 6 bases, the J end lost 3 bases, and 17 bases lay between the germline ends. Germline V lookup: CDR1 SQVTM, CDR2 ANQGSEA. CDR3 size: 14 residues. CDR3 nucleotides: TGCAGCGTCCCTCGGAGAGGGGCGGAAGAGACCCAGTACTTC. Protein: CSVPRRGAEETQYF.

The J gene is TRBJ2-7, the V gene TRBV3-1; D is tentatively TRBD1 or TRBD2 (5 bases each). This CDR3 has 15 residues. V lost 1 base to trimming and J lost 4 bases, with 14 bases between them. In germline, CDR1 is LGHDT, CDR2 YNNKEL (reference sequence). This CDR3 reads CASSQAVGVTYEQYF. The CDR3 DNA is TGTGCCAGCAGCCAAGCAGTGGGGGTAACTTACGAGCAGTACTTC.

Many counts were recorded for this clonotype. The rearrangement joins TRBV5-1 to TRBJ2-7; tentative D call: TRBD1 (6 bases). Trimming took 0 bases from V and 7 from J, leaving 11 bases between them. The germline V gene encodes CDR1 SGHRS and CDR2 YFSETQ. CDR3 length equals 13 residues. The CDR3: CASSLDYRGEQYF. In DNA, the CDR3 is TGCGCCAGCAGCTTGGACTATAGGGGGGAGCAGTACTTC.

This clonotype was found a few times. CDR3 nucleotide sequence: TGTGCCAGCAGCCCCCAGCGGGAGGCCGATACGCAGTATTTT. It is translated as CASSPQREADTQYF. The chain links TRBV11-3 to TRBJ2-3; 9 bases align to TRBD2. V dropped 5 bases and J dropped 6; count of bases not matched to a gene: 6. The CDR3 sequence is 14 residues long. Germline V lookup: CDR1 SGHNT, CDR2 YENEEA.

This clonotype was observed a single time. The V and J genes are TRBV7-2 and TRBJ2-5, with D perhaps matching TRBD2 (6 bases). The germline CDR1 and CDR2 sequences are SGHTA and FQGNSA. The CDR3 extends over 17 amino acids. V was pared by 7 bases and J by 1 base, with 22 bases between. This CDR3 reads CASTLKLYSGTQETQYF. The CDR3 DNA is TGTGCCAGCACCCTTAAACTATATAGCGGAACCCAAGAGACCCAGTACTTC.

J is TRBJ1-2 and V is TRBV3-1, with 8 bases identical to TRBD1. CDR3 length equals 14 residues. CDR1 is LGHDT, CDR2 YNNKEL, per germline (reference sequence). The J segment lost 5 bases and the V segment lost 4 bases, leaving 6 bases of the junction unmatched. In DNA, the CDR3 is TGTGCCAGCAGCCTCGGGACAGGTTTATATGGCTACACCTTC. It translates to CASSLGTGLYGYTF. Filled out from reference TRBV3-1 and TRBJ1-2, the complete variable domain reads DTAVSQTPKYLVTQMGNDKSIKCEQNLGHDTMYWYKQDSKKFLKIMFSYNNKELIINETVPNRFSPKSPDKAHLNLHINSLELGDSAVYFCASSLGTGLYGYTFGSGTRLTVV.

This clonotype was picked up many times. The chain employs TRBV5-1 and TRBJ1-2; TRBD1 matches 8 bases. CDR1 is SGHRS, CDR2 YFSETQ, per germline. The CDR3 totals 13 residues. V dropped 5 bases and J dropped 5; count of bases not matched to a gene: 5. DNA for the CDR3: TGCGCCAGCAGACCCGGGACAGGATATGGCTACACCTTC. This gives the protein CASRPGTGYGYTF.

The CDR3 nucleotides are TGCAGTGCCTCCATGGGTCCCGGGAGGAGAGAGACCCAGTACTTC. It yields the protein CSASMGPGRRETQYF. The genes are TRBV20-1 and TRBJ2-5; 7 bases align to TRBD2. Germline loops: CDR1 DFQATT, CDR2 SNEGSKA (reference sequence). After removal of 6 bases from V and 4 bases from J, the junction contained 14 bases not matched to a gene. This CDR3 has 15 residues.

This clonotype has only a few counts. The genes are TRBV29-1 and TRBJ2-5, with 7 bases aligning to TRBD2. The end of the DNA fits TRBJ2-7 better, so the J call may be wrong. CDR1 and CDR2 from the germline V gene are SQVTM and ANQGSEA. There are 16 residues in the CDR3. The chain's CDR3 is CSVAGTTRGSSYEQYF. The CDR3 coding sequence is TGCAGCGTCGCCGGGACTACCCGGGGTTCTTCCTACGAGCAGTACTTC.

This clonotype was counted a few times. V usage is TRBV3-1 and J usage is TRBJ1-3; unclear D gene. In germline, CDR1 is LGHDT, CDR2 YNNKEL (reference sequence). V shed 1 base and J shed 4 bases, with 14 bases lying between them. The CDR3 covers 16 residues. The CDR3 DNA sequence: TGTGCCAGCAGCCAAGTGTACCGACGTACCGGAAACACCATATATTTT. Its protein is CASSQVYRRTGNTIYF.

The V and J genes are TRBV28 and TRBJ2-7; D uncertain. The CDR3 consists of 11 residues. Trimming removed 11 bases at V and 0 bases at J, with 8 bases between. The germline V gene encodes CDR1 MDHEN and CDR2 SYDVKM. Written as DNA, the CDR3 is TGTGCCTCTAGAGTCTCCTACGAGCAGTACTTC. It yields the protein CASRVSYEQYF.

The rearrangement uses TRBV5-1 and TRBJ2-5; D not resolved. The CDR3 loop spans 16 amino acids. In germline, CDR1 is SGHRS, CDR2 YFSETQ. Trimming left V 6 bases short and J 5 bases short, with 23 bases between. For the CDR3, the DNA is TGCGCCAGCAAAATGCCGGGTGCAAGGCCCGGGGAGACCCAGTACTTC. It encodes CASKMPGARPGETQYF.

This chain connects TRBV7-6 to TRBJ2-1; 7 nucleotides align to TRBD2. Germline V gene sequence: CDR1 SGHVS, CDR2 FNYEAQ. With 5 bases clipped from V and 4 bases from J, the junction kept 11 bases outside the gene matches. The CDR3 is 16 amino acids. Written as DNA, the CDR3 is TGTGCCAGCAGCCCAACGGTACCTAGCGGATACAATGAGCAGTTCTTC. Encoded protein: CASSPTVPSGYNEQFF. Full variable domain (missing parts from reference TRBV7-6 and TRBJ2-1): GAGVSQSPRYKVTKRGQDVALRCDPISGHVSLYWYRQALGQGPEFLTYFNYEAQQDKSGLPNDRFSAERPEGSISTLTIQRTEQRDSAMYRCASSPTVPSGYNEQFFGPGTRLTVL.

This chain connects TRBV19 to TRBJ2-5; possible D gene TRBD2, 6 bases. Trimming left V 5 bases short and J 1 base short, with 14 bases between. This CDR3 is built from 15 residues. The germline gives CDR1 LNHDA, CDR2 SQIVND (reference sequence). The CDR3 loop reads CASSLRRDSQETQYF. CDR3 nucleotides: TGTGCCAGTAGTCTGCGGCGGGACTCCCAAGAGACCCAGTACTTC.

V and J are TRBV28 and TRBJ2-5; tentatively, D is TRBD1 (6 bases). This CDR3 comprises 15 residues. The germline V gene has CDR1 MDHEN and CDR2 SYDVKM. Deletions cut 2 bases from V and 7 bases from J, with 17 bases between. The CDR3 loop reads CASSLDLQGRGTQYF. The CDR3 coding sequence is TGTGCCAGCAGTTTAGACCTACAGGGCCGTGGGACCCAGTACTTC.

This clonotype was seen only a few times. The genes are TRBV20-1 and TRBJ1-1; 7 nucleotides align to TRBD1. This CDR3 contains 13 residues. V lost 3 bases, J lost 6 bases, and 7 bases stayed unmatched. The germline V gene encodes CDR1 DFQATT and CDR2 SNEGSKA (reference sequence). The CDR3 loop is CSARRSRGAEAFF. CDR3 nucleotide sequence: TGCAGTGCTAGGAGGTCCAGGGGGGCTGAAGCTTTCTTT.

This clonotype was seen a few times. The rearrangement joins TRBV5-1 to TRBJ2-5, with D possibly being TRBD1 (6 bases). Germline assignment: CDR1 SGHRS and CDR2 YFSETQ. The CDR3 is 15 amino acids. The V and J ends lost 4 bases and 5 bases respectively, with 18 bases between them. CDR3 protein: CASSPPQGSLETQYF. CDR3 coding DNA: TGCGCCAGCAGCCCACCGCAGGGGTCCTTGGAGACCCAGTACTTC.

This clonotype was counted only a few times. The chain carries TRBV3-1 and TRBJ2-5; 11 bases are shared with TRBD2. The CDR3 has 16 amino acids. The germline V gene encodes CDR1 LGHDT and CDR2 YNNKEL (reference sequence). The ends lost 4 bases at V and 5 bases at J; junction bases unmatched: 9. CDR3 bases: TGTGCCAGCAGCCCGTTGGCGGTAGCGGGAGGGGAGACCCAGTACTTC. Translated, it gives CASSPLAVAGGETQYF.

The CDR3 loop reads CASSFRQLNTEAFF. CDR3 nucleotide sequence: TGTGCCAGCAGTTTTCGACAGCTGAACACTGAAGCTTTCTTT. The chain is built from TRBV12-3 or TRBV12-4 and TRBJ1-1, with D possibly being TRBD1 (5 bases). This CDR3 has 14 residues. Trimming cost V 3 bases and J 0 bases, with 8 bases left between them.

CDR3 nucleotide sequence: TGTGCCAGCAGTTTGAGGACAGGGGGCGCCGATGGCTACACCTTC. As protein: CASSLRTGGADGYTF. V and J are TRBV12-3 or TRBV12-4 and TRBJ1-2; TRBD1 matches 11 bases. The CDR3 sequence is 15 residues long. Unmatched junction bases numbered 6, after V lost 3 bases and J lost 6 bases.

The genes are TRBV2 and TRBJ2-5, with 10 bases identical to TRBD2. The last part of the DNA fits TRBJ2-1 better; the J call may be wrong. Looked up from germline, CDR1 is SNHLY and CDR2 is FYNNEI. The CDR3 consists of 15 residues. CDR3 region: CASSEKRGGYAEQFF. The DNA for the CDR3 is TGTGCCAGCAGTGAGAAGCGGGGGGGCTACGCTGAGCAGTTCTTC.

The CDR3 nucleotides are TGTGCCAGCAGCCCCGAATCCGGGATGTACACTGAAGCTTTCTTT. It is translated as CASSPESGMYTEAFF. The chain is built from TRBV12-3 or TRBV12-4 and TRBJ1-1; D unresolved. The CDR3 is 15 residues long. V shed 6 bases and J shed 3 bases, with 17 bases lying between them.